This paragraph covers one T cell receptor (beta chain) sequence. The target antigen is unknown. The sample has other DNA sequences that encode this CDR3 too. The data are from a study of STAT5B mutations in CD4+ large granular lymphocyte leukemia. Study context: The CDR3 'QG' motif was associated with a particular HLA allele among healthy donors.

Notes on the study in general: 8/27 top patient clones versus 2/35 control clones were TRBV06-family. Roughly a quarter of private leukemic clonotypes occurred rarely in other patients' non-leukemic repertoires.

From germline, CDR1 is SGHRS and CDR2 YFSETQ. The V gene lost 5 bases and the J gene lost 1 base, with 9 bases spanning the gap. The CDR3 covers 13 residues. Measured with immunoSEQ multiplex PCR; TCRdb has only the in-frame clones, and not every one. In the table there are 30,000 to 40,000 clones, more than 60% of which are singletons. Controls came from buffy coats of healthy blood donors. The chain recombines TRBV5-1 with TRBJ2-5; a weak D match, TRBD2 (6 bases). The specimen sequenced was CD4+ T cells from blood buffy coats. The clonotype comes from a human donor in good health. CDR3 DNA: TGCGCCAGCAGTCGGGACTTCCAAGAGACCCAGTACTTC. It is translated as CASSRDFQETQYF.